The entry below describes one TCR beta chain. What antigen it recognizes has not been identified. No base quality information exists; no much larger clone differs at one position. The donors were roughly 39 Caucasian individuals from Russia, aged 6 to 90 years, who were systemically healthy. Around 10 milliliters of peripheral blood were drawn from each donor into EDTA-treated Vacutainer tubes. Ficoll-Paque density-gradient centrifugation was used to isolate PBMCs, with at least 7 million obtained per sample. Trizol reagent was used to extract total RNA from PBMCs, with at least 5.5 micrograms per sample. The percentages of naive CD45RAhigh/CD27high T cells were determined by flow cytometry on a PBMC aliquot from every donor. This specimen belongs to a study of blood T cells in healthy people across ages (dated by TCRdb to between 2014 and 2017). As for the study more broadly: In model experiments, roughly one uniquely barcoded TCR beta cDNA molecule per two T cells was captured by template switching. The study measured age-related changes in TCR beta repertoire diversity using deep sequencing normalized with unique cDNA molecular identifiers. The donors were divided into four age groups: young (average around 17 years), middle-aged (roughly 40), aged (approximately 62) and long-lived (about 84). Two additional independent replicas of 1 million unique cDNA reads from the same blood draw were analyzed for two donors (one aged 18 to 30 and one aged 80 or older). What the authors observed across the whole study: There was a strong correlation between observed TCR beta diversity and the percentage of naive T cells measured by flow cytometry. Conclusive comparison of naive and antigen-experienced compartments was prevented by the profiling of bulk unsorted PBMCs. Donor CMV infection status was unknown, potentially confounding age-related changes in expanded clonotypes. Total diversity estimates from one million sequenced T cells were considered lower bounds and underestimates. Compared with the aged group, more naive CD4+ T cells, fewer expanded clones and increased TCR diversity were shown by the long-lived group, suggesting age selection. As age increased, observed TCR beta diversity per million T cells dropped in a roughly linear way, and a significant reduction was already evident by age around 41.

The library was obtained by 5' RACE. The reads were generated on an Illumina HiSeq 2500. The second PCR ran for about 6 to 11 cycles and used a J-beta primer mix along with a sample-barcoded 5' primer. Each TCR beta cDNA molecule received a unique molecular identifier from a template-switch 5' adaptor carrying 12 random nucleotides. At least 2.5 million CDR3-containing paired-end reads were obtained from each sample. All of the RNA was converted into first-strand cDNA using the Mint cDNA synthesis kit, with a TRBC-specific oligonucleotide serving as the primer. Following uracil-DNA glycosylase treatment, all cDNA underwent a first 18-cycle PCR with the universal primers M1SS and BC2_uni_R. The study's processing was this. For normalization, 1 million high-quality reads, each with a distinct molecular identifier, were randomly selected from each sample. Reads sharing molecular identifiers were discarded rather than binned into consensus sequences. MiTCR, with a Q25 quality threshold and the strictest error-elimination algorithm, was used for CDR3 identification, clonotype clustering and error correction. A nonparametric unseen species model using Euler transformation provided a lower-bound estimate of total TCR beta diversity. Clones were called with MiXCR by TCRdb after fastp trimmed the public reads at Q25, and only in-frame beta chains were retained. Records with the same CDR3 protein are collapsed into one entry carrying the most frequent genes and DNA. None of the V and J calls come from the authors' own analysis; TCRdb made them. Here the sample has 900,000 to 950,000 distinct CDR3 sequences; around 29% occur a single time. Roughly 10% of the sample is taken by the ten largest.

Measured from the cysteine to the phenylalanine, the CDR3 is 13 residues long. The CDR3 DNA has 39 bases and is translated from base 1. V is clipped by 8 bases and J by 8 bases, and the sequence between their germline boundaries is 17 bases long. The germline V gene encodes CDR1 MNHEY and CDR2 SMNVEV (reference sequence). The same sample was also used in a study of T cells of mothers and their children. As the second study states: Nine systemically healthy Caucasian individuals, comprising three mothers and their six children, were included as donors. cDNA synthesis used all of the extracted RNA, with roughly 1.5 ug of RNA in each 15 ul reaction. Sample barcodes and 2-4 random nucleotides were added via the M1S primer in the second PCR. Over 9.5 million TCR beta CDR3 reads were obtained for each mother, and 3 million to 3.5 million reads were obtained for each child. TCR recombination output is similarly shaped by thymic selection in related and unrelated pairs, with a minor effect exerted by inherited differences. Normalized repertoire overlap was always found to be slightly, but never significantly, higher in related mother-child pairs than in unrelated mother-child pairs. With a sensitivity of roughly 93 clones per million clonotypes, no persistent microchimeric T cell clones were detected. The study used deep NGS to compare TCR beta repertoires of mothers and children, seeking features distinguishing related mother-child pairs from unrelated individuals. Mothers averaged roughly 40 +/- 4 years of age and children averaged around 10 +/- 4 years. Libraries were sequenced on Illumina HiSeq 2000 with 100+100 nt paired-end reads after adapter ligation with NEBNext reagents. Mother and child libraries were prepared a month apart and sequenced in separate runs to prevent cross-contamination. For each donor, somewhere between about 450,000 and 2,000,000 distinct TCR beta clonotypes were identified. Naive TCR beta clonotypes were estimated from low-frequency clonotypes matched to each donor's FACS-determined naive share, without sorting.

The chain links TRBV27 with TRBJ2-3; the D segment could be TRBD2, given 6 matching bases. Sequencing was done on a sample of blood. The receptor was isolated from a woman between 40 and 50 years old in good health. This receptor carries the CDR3 CASSPTLGGTQYF. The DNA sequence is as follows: TGTGCCAGCTCTCCTACCCTCGGGGGTACGCAGTATTTT.